Below, 23 T cell receptor beta chains from the same sample are listed, as sequenced in a study of preoperative IRX-2 immunotherapy in early breast cancer. Treatment denoted: preoperative locoregional IRX-2 cytokine immunotherapy. Method: immunoSEQ multiplex PCR; TCRdb's copy keeps in-frame clones and lacks some. Of 30,000 to 35,000 clones in the sample, roughly 87% were seen once. The sequencing used lymph node tissue, collected from a patient treated with IRX-2 immunotherapy. These receptor sequences come from a human donor with breast cancer.

This chain joins TRBV19 and TRBJ2-2; no clear D gene. The CDR3 is made up of 13 amino acids. The germline gives CDR1 LNHDA, CDR2 SQIVND (reference sequence). V was clipped by 1 base and J by 6 bases, with 6 bases between them. The CDR3 DNA sequence: TGTGCCAGTAGTATAGTGGGTCCCGGGGAGCTGTTTTTT. Protein: CASSIVGPGELFF.

V and J are TRBV6-8 and TRBJ1-4; weak D call: TRBD1 (5 bases). CDR1 and CDR2 from the germline V gene are MNHGY and SAAAGT. CDR3 length: 13 residues. V lost 5 bases to trimming and J lost 8 bases, with 12 bases between them. The DNA for the CDR3 is TGTGCCAGCAGTGCTGGGACCGTAGAAAAACTGTTTTTT. The encoded protein is CASSAGTVEKLFF.

V gene TRBV30 combines with J gene TRBJ2-5; possible D gene TRBD2, 7 bases. Germline assignment: CDR1 GTSNPN and CDR2 SVGIG (reference sequence). The CDR3 has 14 amino acids. V was clipped by 2 bases and J by 7 bases, with 17 bases between them. The CDR3 is CAWSPGGGDGTQYF. The CDR3 nucleotides read TGTGCCTGGAGTCCTGGAGGGGGGGACGGGACCCAGTACTTC.

This clone was seen more than once but under ten times. The genes are TRBV6-8 and TRBJ2-7; D possibly corresponds to TRBD1 (5 bases). The CDR3 extends over 14 amino acids. In germline, CDR1 is MNHGY, CDR2 SAAAGT. V was shortened by 5 bases and J by 0 bases, with 11 bases between the two germline ends. CDR3 nucleotides: TGTGCCAGCAGTATACAGGTGATCTCCTACGAGCAGTACTTC. Amino acid sequence: CASSIQVISYEQYF.

J is TRBJ2-1 and V is TRBV18; a possible D gene is TRBD2 (5 bases). This CDR3 is built from 14 residues. Germline V gives CDR1 KGHSH, CDR2 LQKENI. V lost 3 bases and J 7 bases, leaving 13 bases between the germline ends. The CDR3 reads CASSPPGTWNEQFF. The CDR3 coding sequence is TGTGCCAGCTCACCTCCGGGAACTTGGAATGAGCAGTTCTTC. Complete variable domain (other parts from reference TRBV18 and TRBJ2-1): NAGVMQNPRHLVRRRGQEARLRCSPMKGHSHVYWYRQLPEEGLKFMVYLQKENIIDESGMPKERFSAEFPKEGPSILRIQQVVRGDSAAYFCASSPPGTWNEQFFGPGTRLTVL.

The chain uses TRBV14 and TRBJ2-2, with D possibly TRBD2 on 5 matching bases. The germline V gene encodes CDR1 SGHDN and CDR2 FVKESK. Trimming left V 1 base short and J 6 bases short, with 9 bases between. The CDR3 runs 14 residues. The CDR3 loop is CASSQVYGAGELFF. The CDR3 nucleotides are TGTGCCAGCAGCCAAGTGTACGGGGCCGGGGAGCTGTTTTTT. Variable domain in full (rest from reference TRBV14 and TRBJ2-2): EAGVTQFPSHSVIEKGQTVTLRCDPISGHDNLYWYRRVMGKEIKFLLHFVKESKQDESGMPNNRFLAERTGGTYSTLKVQPAELEDSGVYFCASSQVYGAGELFFGEGSRLTVL.

The rearrangement links TRBV30 to TRBJ2-1; tentative D call: TRBD2 (7 bases). CDR1 GTSNPN and CDR2 SVGIG come from the germline V gene (reference sequence). The CDR3 totals 14 residues. Trimming removed 5 bases from V and 6 bases from J, with 17 bases in between. Here the CDR3 reads CAWPRGASGNEQFF. CDR3 DNA sequence: TGTGCCTGGCCCCGGGGGGCTAGCGGCAATGAGCAGTTCTTC.

This clone was detected only once. The chain recombines TRBV28 with TRBJ2-7; D is unclear. Trimming pared 7 bases from V and 8 bases from J, leaving 15 bases between. CDR3 length: 12 amino acids. CDR1 and CDR2 from the germline V gene are MDHEN and SYDVKM. In DNA form, the CDR3 reads TGTGCCAGCACGCCGGGTTTCGGGCAGCAGTACTTC. Protein product: CASTPGFGQQYF.

This chain connects TRBV5-1 to TRBJ2-1, with 10 positions matching TRBD2. Trimming took 1 base from V and 7 from J; bases not matched to a gene: 2. This CDR3 is built from 14 residues. Per germline, CDR1 SGHRS and CDR2 YFSETQ. The CDR3 region has the DNA TGCGCCAGCAGCTTGCAGCGGGAGGGTAATGAGCAGTTCTTC. Encoded protein: CASSLQREGNEQFF. Full variable domain (remainder filled in from reference TRBV5-1 and TRBJ2-1): KAGVTQTPRYLIKTRGQQVTLSCSPISGHRSVSWYQQTPGQGLQFLFEYFSETQRNKGNFPGRFSGRQFSNSRSEMNVSTLELGDSALYLCASSLQREGNEQFFGPGTRLTVL.

V gene TRBV28 combines with J gene TRBJ1-3, with TRBD1 matching 9 bases. Per the germline V gene, CDR1 is MDHEN and CDR2 is SYDVKM. The CDR3 spans 16 residues. J lost 6 bases, V lost 3 bases, and 9 bases had no gene match. CDR3 in DNA: TGTGCCAGCAGTTTTGTATCGGGACAGGGTTCAAACACCATATATTTT. It translates to CASSFVSGQGSNTIYF.

The chain recombines TRBV28 with TRBJ1-2; TRBD1 might be the D (5 bases). Germline lookup yields CDR1 MDHEN and CDR2 SYDVKM. This CDR3 comprises 12 residues. V lost 7 bases and J lost 6, with 12 bases in between. CDR3 residues: CASIRAGHGYTF. The CDR3 region has the DNA TGTGCCAGCATCAGGGCAGGGCATGGCTACACCTTC.

The J gene is TRBJ2-3, the V gene TRBV11-3; 7 bases match TRBD2. The germline V gene encodes CDR1 SGHNT and CDR2 YENEEA. The CDR3 is 15 amino acids. The V segment lost 5 bases and the J segment 6 bases; nucleotides outside the gene matches: 11. The CDR3 spells CASSPPGGDLDTQYF. CDR3 bases: TGTGCCAGCAGCCCCCCTGGGGGGGACCTCGATACGCAGTATTTT. The whole variable domain, remainder taken from reference TRBV11-3 and TRBJ2-3, is EAGVVQSPRYKIIEKKQPVAFWCNPISGHNTLYWYLQNLGQGPELLIRYENEEAVDDSQLPKDRFSAERLKGVDSTLKIQPAELGDSAVYLCASSPPGGDLDTQYFGPGTRLTVL.

The chain employs TRBV23-1 and TRBJ2-4; D tentatively reads TRBD1 or TRBD2 (5 bases each). TRBV23-1 is filed as an ORF, its function uncertain. There are 18 residues in the CDR3. Trimming removed 3 bases at V and 0 bases at J, with 18 bases between. The CDR3 here is CASSHPKGRNLAKNIQYF. As DNA, the CDR3 is TGCGCCAGCAGTCACCCGAAGGGACGGAATCTAGCCAAAAACATTCAGTACTTC.

This chain connects TRBV7-5 to TRBJ1-2; the tabulated D call, TRBD1, remains unverified against the DNA. TRBV7-5 is a pseudogene segment. This CDR3 is built from 15 residues. This CDR3 reads CASSLGGQGGYGYTF. CDR3 DNA: TGTGCCAGCAGCTTGGGTGGACAGGGCGGCTATGGCTACACCTTC.

This clone was counted only a few times. The rearrangement links TRBV14 to TRBJ1-4; D may be TRBD1 (6 bases). This CDR3 has 14 residues. Germline lookup yields CDR1 SGHDN and CDR2 FVKESK. Trimming pared 3 bases from V and 13 bases from J, leaving 18 bases between. As DNA, the CDR3 is TGTGCCAGCAGCCAGGGGGGCCCGGGAGGGAGACTGTTTTTT. It codes for CASSQGGPGGRLFF.

The genes are TRBV28 and TRBJ1-4; D is undetermined. The DNA end lines up better with TRBJ2-2; the J call may be wrong. Germline V lookup: CDR1 MDHEN, CDR2 SYDVKM. The CDR3 is 13 residues long. This chain's CDR3 is CASSYRLGKELFF. Written as DNA, the CDR3 is TGTGCCAGCAGTTATCGACTCGGAAAGGAGCTGTTTTTT.

CDR3 in DNA: TGTGCCTGGTCGAGGGGGACAGGGGACTATGGCTACACCTTC. Translation: CAWSRGTGDYGYTF. This chain links TRBV30 with TRBJ1-2; the match to TRBD1 covers 10 bases. Germline V CDR1 and CDR2: GTSNPN, SVGIG (reference sequence). CDR3 length: 14 amino acids. V gave up 5 bases and J gave up 3 bases; unmatched junction bases: 6. Using reference TRBV30 and TRBJ1-2 for the parts outside the CDR3, the full variable domain is SQTIHQWPATLVQPVGSPLSLECTVEGTSNPNLYWYRQAAGRGLQLLFYSVGIGQISSEVPQNLSASRPQDRQFILSSKKLLLSDSGFYLCAWSRGTGDYGYTFGSGTRLTVV.

The rearrangement links TRBV6-8 to TRBJ2-2, with a tentative D call TRBD2 (5 bases). CDR3 length: 14 residues. The V and J ends lost 0 bases and 7 bases respectively, with 9 bases between them. Per the germline V gene, CDR1 is MNHGY and CDR2 is SAAAGT. In DNA form, the CDR3 reads TGTGCCAGCAGTTACTCGAGGGTAAACGGGGAGCTGTTTTTT. It encodes CASSYSRVNGELFF.

The genes are TRBV19 and TRBJ2-2; 15 bases match TRBD2. With 6 bases clipped from V and 4 bases from J, the junction kept 6 bases outside the gene matches. Germline loops: CDR1 LNHDA, CDR2 SQIVND (reference sequence). CDR3 length: 17 amino acids. CDR3 DNA sequence: TGTGCCAGTAGGCGGACTAGCGGGAGGGTTGGCACCGGGGAGCTGTTTTTT. Its protein product is CASRRTSGRVGTGELFF. The full variable domain, its missing parts supplied by reference TRBV19 and TRBJ2-2, is DGGITQSPKYLFRKEGQNVTLSCEQNLNHDAMYWYRQDPGQGLRLIYYSQIVNDFQKGDIAEGYSVSREKKESFPLTVTSAQKNPTAFYLCASRRTSGRVGTGELFFGEGSRLTVL.

The chain links TRBV29-1 to TRBJ1-4; D gene uncertain. Germline CDR1 is SQVTM and CDR2 is ANQGSEA. V lost 6 bases and J 8 bases, leaving 16 bases between the germline ends. The CDR3 loop spans 13 amino acids. CDR3 sequence reads: CSVESNVGEKLFF. The CDR3 bases are TGCAGCGTGGAGTCAAATGTGGGCGAAAAACTGTTTTTT.

The chain recombines TRBV18 with TRBJ1-5; 7 bases are a match to TRBD1. Germline V gene lookup returns CDR1 KGHSH and CDR2 LQKENI. The CDR3 runs to 14 residues. V gave up 4 bases and J gave up 9 bases; unmatched junction bases: 9. The CDR3 loop reads CASSLQGDLSPQHF. DNA of the CDR3: TGTGCCAGCTCACTTCAGGGGGACCTTTCGCCCCAGCATTTT.

This clone is medium-sized within its sample. The chain joins TRBV18 to TRBJ1-3; D possibly corresponds to TRBD1 (5 bases). CDR3 length equals 14 residues. Germline V gene data show CDR1 as KGHSH and CDR2 as LQKENI. V lost 3 bases and J 0 bases, leaving 6 bases between the germline ends. This chain's CDR3 is CASSPTVSGNTIYF. CDR3 sequence (DNA): TGTGCCAGCTCACCGACAGTCTCTGGAAACACCATATATTTT.

This sequence joins TRBV5-1 and TRBJ2-2, with 7 bases identical to TRBD1. The J segment lost 5 bases and the V segment lost 5 bases, leaving 6 bases of the junction unmatched. The germline V gene has CDR1 SGHRS and CDR2 YFSETQ. The CDR3 has 14 residues. The chain's CDR3 is CASRTGPGTGELFF. CDR3 nucleotide sequence: TGCGCCAGCAGGACAGGGCCGGGGACCGGGGAGCTGTTTTTT.